The T cell receptor (beta chain) under discussion was sequenced for a study of shared clonotypes between healthy human individuals. The repertoire was sequenced with immunoSEQ multiplex PCR; TCRdb's copy has only in-frame clones and lacks some. The top ten clones hold about 0.38% of a sample with about 2.4 million clones, over 85% of them seen once. Sequenced sample: naive CD4+ T cells from PBMCs. Regarding subset: CD45RA+ positively selected. This receptor was obtained from a man aged 18 to 30 in good health. Some clones in this sample may be carry-over from other donors' samples.

In nucleotides, the CDR3 is TGTGCCAGCAGTACCCCCCGGGGTGGAGACACTGAAGCTTTCTTT. Translation gives CASSTPRGGDTEAFF. The chain recombines TRBV25-1 with TRBJ1-1, with D unresolved. Germline-derived CDR1 and CDR2 are MGHDK and SYGVNS. This CDR3 spans 15 amino acids. Trimming removed 5 bases at V and 3 bases at J, with 16 bases between.